A selection of T cell receptor beta chains follows, all from one sample in a study of blood T cell repertoires in COVID-19. The data were produced by immunoSEQ multiplex PCR, yet TCRdb's version contains in-frame clones alone and is incomplete. The sample contains 650,000 to 800,000 clones, 85% to 90% of which appear only once. The sequenced sample was peripheral blood. Every receptor here comes from a woman under 30 with acute or convalescent COVID-19. CDR3s include the opening cysteine and the closing phenylalanine or tryptophan.

cdr3_length: 18
v_call: TRBV9
j_call: TRBJ2-1
cdr3_aa: CASSPRPGTSGRGNEQFF

cdr3_length: 13
v_call: TRBV29-1
j_call: TRBJ1-2
cdr3_aa: CSVELRGTYGYTF

cdr3_length: 14
v_call: TRBV19
j_call: TRBJ1-4
cdr3_aa: CASRLTGAGEKLFF

cdr3_length: 12
v_call: TRBV27
j_call: TRBJ1-3
cdr3_aa: CASQGAGNTIYF

cdr3_length: 14
v_call: TRBV7-8
j_call: TRBJ1-2
cdr3_aa: CASSEQGTSYGYTF

cdr3_length: 15
v_call: TRBV7-8
j_call: TRBJ2-7
cdr3_aa: CASSLGLGAGYEQYF

cdr3_length: 18
v_call: TRBV5-4
j_call: TRBJ1-6
cdr3_aa: CASSPAPGHSSSNSPLHF

cdr3_length: 14
v_call: TRBV30
j_call: TRBJ2-4
cdr3_aa: CAWIEGRGANIQYF

cdr3_length: 15
v_call: TRBV15
j_call: TRBJ2-7
cdr3_aa: CATSPRRGTIYEQYF

cdr3_length: 13
v_call: TRBV5-1
j_call: TRBJ1-2
cdr3_aa: CASSFTVNYGYTF

cdr3_length: 13
v_call: TRBV30
j_call: TRBJ1-2
cdr3_aa: CAWNQGTVRGYTF

cdr3_length: 14
v_call: TRBV2
j_call: TRBJ1-3
cdr3_aa: CASSVGGSGNTIYF

cdr3_length: 11
v_call: TRBV13
j_call: TRBJ2-7
cdr3_aa: CASSSISEQYF

cdr3_length: 15
v_call: TRBV30
j_call: TRBJ1-6
cdr3_aa: CAWTKWTAATSPLHF

cdr3_length: 16
v_call: TRBV19
j_call: TRBJ1-6
cdr3_aa: CASNVPGGPYNSPLHF

cdr3_length: 13
v_call: TRBV6-4
j_call: TRBJ2-3
cdr3_aa: CASSDSGTSAQYF

cdr3_length: 13
v_call: TRBV6-5
j_call: TRBJ1-2
cdr3_aa: CASSYLPQIGYTF

cdr3_length: 13
v_call: TRBV19
j_call: TRBJ1-2
cdr3_aa: CASNGRVNYGYTF

cdr3_length: 16
v_call: TRBV3-1/TRBV3-2
j_call: TRBJ1-1
cdr3_aa: CASSRRRGTMNTEAFF

cdr3_length: 17
v_call: TRBV3-1/TRBV3-2
j_call: TRBJ2-7
cdr3_aa: CASSQGLPGQGSYEQYF

cdr3_length: 11
v_call: TRBV19
j_call: TRBJ2-1
cdr3_aa: CASSIRDREFF

cdr3_length: 12
v_call: TRBV5-8
j_call: TRBJ1-2
cdr3_aa: CASREGLRGYTF

cdr3_length: 15
v_call: TRBV9
j_call: TRBJ1-6
cdr3_aa: CASSFRGLGNSPLHF